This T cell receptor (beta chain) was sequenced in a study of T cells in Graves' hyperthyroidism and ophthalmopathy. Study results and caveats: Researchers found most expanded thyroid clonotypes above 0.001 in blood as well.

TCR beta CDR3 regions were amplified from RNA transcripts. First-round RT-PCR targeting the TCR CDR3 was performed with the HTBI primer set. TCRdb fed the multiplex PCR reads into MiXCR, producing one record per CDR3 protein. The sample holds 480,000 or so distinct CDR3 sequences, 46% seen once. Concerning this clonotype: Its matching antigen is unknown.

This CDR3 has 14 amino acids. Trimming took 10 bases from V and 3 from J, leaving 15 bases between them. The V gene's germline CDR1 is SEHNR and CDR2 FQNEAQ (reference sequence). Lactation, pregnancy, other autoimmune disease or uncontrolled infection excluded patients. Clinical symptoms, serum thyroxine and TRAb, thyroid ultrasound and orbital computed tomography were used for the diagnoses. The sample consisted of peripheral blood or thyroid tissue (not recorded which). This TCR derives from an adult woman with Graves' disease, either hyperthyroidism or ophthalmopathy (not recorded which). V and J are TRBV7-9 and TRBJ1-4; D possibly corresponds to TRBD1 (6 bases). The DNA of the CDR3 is TGTGCCAACAGTAAGACAGGTGCTAATGAAAAACTGTTTTTT. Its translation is CANSKTGANEKLFF.